This T cell receptor beta chain was obtained from a study of cytomegalovirus exposure and HLA in healthy donors. Study results and limitations: In a later analysis, DRB1 alleles had the most associated TCRs; HLA-C alleles the fewest. It is likely that the observed cluster of highly shared sequence variants was a sequencing artifact.

V shed 7 bases and J shed 8 bases, with 21 bases lying between them. Germline lookup yields CDR1 MNHEY and CDR2 SMNVEV (reference sequence). This CDR3 has 15 amino acids. A multiplex PCR was run with 60 Vbeta primers and 13 Jbeta primers. Data came from immunoSEQ multiplex PCR; TCRdb stores just in-frame clones and leaves some out. The data contain roughly 130,000 clones, roughly 84% of them singletons. On this clone: As yet, its antigen is unknown.

The rearrangement links TRBV27 to TRBJ2-1; no definite D call. The sequenced sample consisted of PBMCs. The receptor was derived from a man between 50 and 59 years old in good health and CMV-seronegative. CDR3 in amino acids: CASTPGVAVGDEQFF. As DNA, the CDR3 is TGTGCCAGCACCCCTGGAGTTGCAGTCGGTGATGAGCAGTTCTTC.